A single sample gave rise to the 28 T cell receptor beta chains below, sequenced in a study of control samples from healthy donors and cancer patients. The assay was immunoSEQ multiplex PCR, and TCRdb's table has in-frame clones only and misses some. This sample has about 160,000 clones, with approximately 94% found just once. The specimen sequenced was PBMCs. The receptors come from a man in his sixties with colorectal cancer.

This sequence joins TRBV19 and TRBJ2-3; the D gene is possibly TRBD1 (5 bases). The V gene's germline CDR1 is LNHDA and CDR2 SQIVND (reference sequence). CDR3 length: 14 amino acids. Trimming took off 5 bases at V and 2 bases at J, with 11 bases between the two ends. In nucleotides, the CDR3 is TGTGCCAGTAGTCCCAGGGCCATCACAGATACGCAGTATTTT. Encoded protein: CASSPRAITDTQYF.

The chain employs TRBV18 and TRBJ1-2; D may be TRBD1 (5 bases). Germline V CDR1 and CDR2: KGHSH, LQKENI. CDR3 length: 15 amino acids. Deletions cut 0 bases from V and 5 bases from J, with 13 bases between. CDR3 sequence: CASSPPGRVGYGYTF. DNA for the CDR3: TGTGCCAGCTCACCACCGGGCAGGGTAGGATATGGCTACACCTTC.

J is TRBJ1-5 and V is TRBV6-2 or TRBV6-3, with TRBD1 identical over 8 bases. Germline-derived CDR1 and CDR2 are MNHEY and SVGEGT. After removal of 2 bases from V and 7 bases from J, the junction contained 10 bases not matched to a gene. CDR3 length: 16 residues. CDR3 in amino acids: CASSYGGGQGGQPQHF. For the CDR3, the DNA is TGTGCCAGCAGTTACGGGGGTGGACAGGGTGGACAGCCCCAGCATTTT.

The gene calls are TRBV27 and TRBJ1-2; no reliable D call. The V gene lost 5 bases and the J gene lost 8 bases, with 18 bases spanning the gap. The germline V gene has CDR1 MNHEY and CDR2 SMNVEV (reference sequence). This CDR3 region has 14 residues. The CDR3 reads CASSTRTDLRGYTF. The DNA of the CDR3 is TGTGCCAGCAGTACTAGGACCGATTTGAGAGGCTACACCTTC.

The chain recombines TRBV6-6 with TRBJ1-1; the D gene is possibly TRBD1 (5 bases). V was clipped by 0 bases and J by 3 bases, with 8 bases between them. The CDR3 contains 14 residues. From germline, CDR1 is MNHNY and CDR2 SVGAGI (reference sequence). Here the CDR3 DNA reads TGTGCCAGCAGTTACTCGGGGGATTACACTGAAGCTTTCTTT. Translated, it gives CASSYSGDYTEAFF.

The chain carries TRBV6-5 and TRBJ1-5; the D gene is possibly TRBD1 (6 bases). CDR1 MNHEY and CDR2 SVGAGI come from the germline V gene. Trimming stripped 7 bases from V and 4 bases from J, with 14 bases between. The CDR3 length is 14 residues. DNA for the CDR3: TGTGCCAGCAAATCAGGGGAAGGGAATCAGCCCCAGCATTTT. Amino acids: CASKSGEGNQPQHF.

The gene calls are TRBV3-1 (or the pseudogene TRBV3-2) and TRBJ1-1; D ambiguous. Trimming took 0 bases from V and 6 from J, leaving 11 bases between them. Germline assignment: CDR1 LGHDT and CDR2 YNNKEL (reference sequence). The CDR3 totals 14 residues. The chain's CDR3 is CASSQERGRAEAFF. The CDR3 DNA is TGTGCCAGCAGCCAAGAGCGAGGAAGGGCTGAAGCTTTCTTT.

The chain combines TRBV4-1 with TRBJ2-2; 9 positions agree with TRBD1. This CDR3 spans 15 amino acids. The germline V gene has CDR1 MGHRA and CDR2 YSYEKL. The junction had 2 bases not matched to a gene; V was cut back by 1 base and J by 5 bases. The CDR3 region has the DNA TGCGCCAGCAGCCAAGGGGGACAGGGAACCGGGGAGCTGTTTTTT. This gives the protein CASSQGGQGTGELFF.

Only one count was recorded for this clone. The gene calls are TRBV7-2 and TRBJ2-7, with D possibly being TRBD1 (5 bases). The V end lost 1 base, the J end lost 2 bases, and 12 bases lay between the germline ends. The CDR3 runs to 15 residues. CDR1 and CDR2 (germline): SGHTA, FQGNSA. CDR3 bases: TGTGCCAGCAGCTTAGAAGGGCAGGGAACCTACGAGCAGTACTTC. Encoded protein: CASSLEGQGTYEQYF.

The chain links TRBV5-6 to TRBJ2-1; 8 nucleotides line up with TRBD1. The CDR3 totals 15 residues. The J segment lost 6 bases and the V segment lost 4 bases, leaving 9 bases of the junction unmatched. Germline values: CDR1 SGHDT, CDR2 YYEEEE. DNA of the CDR3: TGTGCCAGCAGCCCGGGGTACAGGGGGAGCAATGAGCAGTTCTTC. This sequence encodes CASSPGYRGSNEQFF.

This chain connects TRBV19 to TRBJ1-2; the match to TRBD1 covers 9 bases. J was trimmed by 2 bases and V by 5 bases; bases with no gene match: 9. Germline V CDR1 and CDR2: LNHDA, SQIVND (reference sequence). The CDR3 totals 16 residues. The CDR3 DNA sequence: TGTGCCAGTAGTTCTTCCGGGACAGGGTTAAACTATGGCTACACCTTC. As protein: CASSSSGTGLNYGYTF.

This clone was picked up one time. V gene TRBV30 combines with J gene TRBJ1-6; 11 nucleotides match TRBD1. Trimming at V came to 4 bases and at J to 7 bases, leaving 6 bases not matched to a gene. CDR1 and CDR2 from the germline V gene are GTSNPN and SVGIG (reference sequence). The CDR3 loop spans 15 amino acids. CDR3 nucleotides: TGTGCCTGGACCGGACAGGGGGCAGGAAATTCACCCCTCCACTTT. Protein: CAWTGQGAGNSPLHF. Variable domain in full (rest from reference TRBV30 and TRBJ1-6): SQTIHQWPATLVQPVGSPLSLECTVEGTSNPNLYWYRQAAGRGLQLLFYSVGIGQISSEVPQNLSASRPQDRQFILSSKKLLLSDSGFYLCAWTGQGAGNSPLHFGNGTRLTVT.

The chain employs TRBV6-5 and TRBJ1-1; unclear D gene. Germline CDR1 and CDR2: MNHEY and SVGAGI. This CDR3 has 14 amino acids. V was cut by 2 bases and J by 0 bases, with 7 bases left in between. The CDR3 protein is CASSYAAMNTEAFF. In DNA, the CDR3 is TGTGCCAGCAGTTACGCAGCCATGAACACTGAAGCTTTCTTT.

The chain couples TRBV3-1 (or the pseudogene TRBV3-2) to TRBJ2-3, with 9 bases aligning to TRBD2. In germline, CDR1 is LGHDT, CDR2 YNNKEL (reference sequence). Trimming took 4 bases from V and 0 from J; bases not matched to a gene: 5. This CDR3 spans 16 amino acids. In nucleotides, the CDR3 is TGTGCCAGCAGCCCCCGACTAGCGGCGAGCACAGATACGCAGTATTTT. Translated: CASSPRLAASTDTQYF.

The chain uses TRBV19 and TRBJ1-1; TRBD1 might be the D (6 bases). The CDR3 loop spans 15 amino acids. Germline V CDR1 and CDR2: LNHDA, SQIVND (reference sequence). Trimming removed 2 bases at V and 4 bases at J, with 14 bases between. The CDR3 DNA is TGTGCCAGTAGTATAAGGGCCAGGGGAGGCACTGAAGCTTTCTTT. Its translation is CASSIRARGGTEAFF.

This chain joins TRBV19 and TRBJ1-5; D is ambiguous. The CDR3 is 14 amino acids. V lost 0 bases to trimming and J lost 1 base, with 4 bases between them. The germline gives CDR1 LNHDA, CDR2 SQIVND (reference sequence). The CDR3 DNA follows: TGTGCCAGTAGTATAGATCTGAGCAATCAGCCCCAGCATTTT. Translation: CASSIDLSNQPQHF. The variable domain in full, completed from reference TRBV19 and TRBJ1-5, reads DGGITQSPKYLFRKEGQNVTLSCEQNLNHDAMYWYRQDPGQGLRLIYYSQIVNDFQKGDIAEGYSVSREKKESFPLTVTSAQKNPTAFYLCASSIDLSNQPQHFGDGTRLSIL.

The gene calls are TRBV10-1 and TRBJ2-2; D might be TRBD2 (7 bases). Germline V lookup: CDR1 WNHNN, CDR2 SYGVQD (reference sequence). V lost 5 bases, J lost 4 bases, and 11 bases lay in between. This CDR3 is 14 amino acids long. The CDR3 protein is CASSSGGPTGELFF. CDR3 coding DNA: TGCGCCAGCAGTTCGGGGGGCCCCACCGGGGAGCTGTTTTTT.

The chain links TRBV19 to TRBJ2-3; the match to TRBD2 covers 9 bases. V shed 1 base and J 4 bases; nucleotides not matched to a gene: 9. CDR1 and CDR2 (germline): LNHDA, SQIVND (reference sequence). This CDR3 region has 17 residues. The CDR3 is CASSIAGSGGLPDTQYF. The CDR3 DNA reads as TGTGCCAGTAGTATAGCGGGAAGCGGGGGGCTCCCAGATACGCAGTATTTT.

The chain recombines TRBV30 with TRBJ1-1; no definite D call. The germline V and J ends were trimmed by 2 bases and 3 bases, with 22 bases remaining between them. CDR3 size: 17 residues. Germline CDR1 is GTSNPN and CDR2 is SVGIG (reference sequence). This CDR3 reads CAWSPHFAGSMHTEAFF. The CDR3 DNA follows: TGTGCCTGGAGTCCCCATTTTGCAGGCAGCATGCACACTGAAGCTTTCTTT.

The J gene is TRBJ1-1, the V gene TRBV7-9; tentatively, D is TRBD1 (5 bases). Germline V gene lookup returns CDR1 SEHNR and CDR2 FQNEAQ (reference sequence). CDR3 size: 16 residues. Between the trimmed V and J ends, which lost 0 bases and 6 bases, there was a span of 17 bases. CDR3 protein: CASSLAGRGMAAEAFF. The CDR3 region has the DNA TGTGCCAGCAGCTTAGCCGGCCGGGGGATGGCGGCTGAAGCTTTCTTT.

The chain links TRBV5-6 to TRBJ1-3; TRBD1 might be the D (5 bases). Between the trimmed V and J ends, which lost 0 bases and 2 bases, there was a span of 12 bases. CDR1 and CDR2 from the germline V gene are SGHDT and YYEEEE. This CDR3 is 16 amino acids long. CDR3: CASSLGGGGPGNTIYF. CDR3 sequence (DNA): TGTGCCAGCAGCTTGGGCGGGGGAGGACCTGGAAACACCATATATTTT.

V usage is TRBV7-2 and J usage is TRBJ1-2, with D perhaps TRBD1 (6 bases). V was cut by 4 bases and J by 0 bases, with 12 bases left in between. Germline V gives CDR1 SGHTA, CDR2 FQGNSA. This CDR3 contains 15 residues. As DNA, the CDR3 is TGTGCCAGCAGCTACAAACAGGGCCCTAACTATGGCTACACCTTC. Amino acid sequence: CASSYKQGPNYGYTF.

The chain employs TRBV7-7 and TRBJ2-5; D is possibly TRBD2 (6 bases). The germline V gene has CDR1 SSHAT and CDR2 FNYEAQ (reference sequence). The V end lost 5 bases, the J end lost 4 bases, and 14 bases lay between the germline ends. The CDR3 length is 14 residues. CDR3 region: CASSTRLGGETQYF. For the CDR3, the DNA is TGTGCCAGCAGCACCAGACTAGGAGGAGAGACCCAGTACTTC.

The J gene is TRBJ2-7, the V gene TRBV10-3, with 11 positions matching TRBD1. CDR3 length: 13 amino acids. V lost 9 bases to trimming and J lost 3 bases; unmatched junction nucleotides: 4. Germline loops: CDR1 ENHRY, CDR2 SYGVKD. DNA of the CDR3: TGTGCCATAGGACAGGGGGCTTACTACGAGCAGTACTTC. This codes for CAIGQGAYYEQYF.

This chain uses TRBV15 with TRBJ1-1, with a possible D match to TRBD1 (5 bases). CDR1 is LNHNV, CDR2 YYDKDF, per germline (reference sequence). Trimming left V 3 bases short and J 4 bases short, with 6 bases between. The CDR3 consists of 12 residues. CDR3 region: CATSRTATEAFF. CDR3 nucleotides: TGTGCCACCAGCAGGACAGCCACTGAAGCTTTCTTT. The variable domain in full, completed from reference TRBV15 and TRBJ1-1, reads DAMVIQNPRYQVTQFGKPVTLSCSQTLNHNVMYWYQQKSSQAPKLLFHYYDKDFNNEADTPDNFQSRRPNTSFCFLDIRSPGLGDTAMYLCATSRTATEAFFGQGTRLTVV.

The rearrangement links TRBV19 to TRBJ2-2; D unclear. In germline, CDR1 is LNHDA, CDR2 SQIVND (reference sequence). The CDR3 covers 13 residues. Trimming pared 2 bases from V and 6 bases from J, leaving 7 bases between. The CDR3 loop reads CASSIRTPGELFF. The DNA of the CDR3 is TGTGCCAGTAGTATAAGGACGCCCGGGGAGCTGTTTTTT.

The chain recombines TRBV12-3 or TRBV12-4 with TRBJ1-2; unclear D gene. The V gene lost 6 bases and the J gene lost 5 bases, with 13 bases spanning the gap. CDR3 length: 13 residues. In DNA form, the CDR3 reads TGTGCCAGCAGCCGAGGCACAGTTTATGGCTACACCTTC. Translated, it gives CASSRGTVYGYTF.

The V gene is TRBV6-5, the J gene TRBJ2-5, with TRBD1 matching 10 bases. J gave up 5 bases and V 4 bases, and 4 bases lay outside the gene matches. The germline gives CDR1 MNHEY, CDR2 SVGAGI. The CDR3 runs to 14 residues. The CDR3 reads CASSSTGGGETQYF. For the CDR3, the DNA is TGTGCCAGCAGTTCGACAGGGGGCGGGGAGACCCAGTACTTC.